These 3 T cell receptor beta chains share one sample of origin, sequenced in a study of blood T cell repertoires in COVID-19. Some clones are missing from TCRdb's copy, which holds only in-frame ones; the method was immunoSEQ multiplex PCR. The sample has nearly 400,000 clones; roughly 86% are singletons. The sequencing input was PBMCs or T cells enriched from blood (not recorded which). These receptors came from a woman aged 25 to 45 who had recovered from COVID-19.

The genes are TRBV5-1 and TRBJ2-2; 12 bases fit TRBD2. There are 17 residues in the CDR3. Germline assignment: CDR1 SGHRS and CDR2 YFSETQ. V shed 5 bases, J shed 7 bases, and the junction held 12 bases outside the gene matches. The CDR3 reads CASSPTSGGSDVGELFF. In DNA, the CDR3 is TGCGCCAGCAGTCCCACTAGCGGGGGGAGTGATGTCGGGGAGCTGTTTTTT.

The chain uses TRBV2 and TRBJ2-2; 7 positions match TRBD2. Trimming at V came to 2 bases and at J to 6 bases, leaving 6 bases not matched to a gene. Germline V gene sequence: CDR1 SNHLY, CDR2 FYNNEI. The CDR3 is 15 residues long. CDR3 nucleotides: TGTGCCAGCAGTGAACTGAGCGGGACCGCCGGGGAGCTGTTTTTT. Translation: CASSELSGTAGELFF.

The chain is built from TRBV5-6 and TRBJ1-5; D may be TRBD1 (6 bases). This CDR3 spans 14 amino acids. In germline, CDR1 is SGHDT, CDR2 YYEEEE. V was cut by 1 base and J by 7 bases, with 12 bases left in between. CDR3 nucleotides: TGTGCCAGCAGCTTGAGGGGGATACACCAGCCCCAGCATTTT. This gives the protein CASSLRGIHQPQHF.